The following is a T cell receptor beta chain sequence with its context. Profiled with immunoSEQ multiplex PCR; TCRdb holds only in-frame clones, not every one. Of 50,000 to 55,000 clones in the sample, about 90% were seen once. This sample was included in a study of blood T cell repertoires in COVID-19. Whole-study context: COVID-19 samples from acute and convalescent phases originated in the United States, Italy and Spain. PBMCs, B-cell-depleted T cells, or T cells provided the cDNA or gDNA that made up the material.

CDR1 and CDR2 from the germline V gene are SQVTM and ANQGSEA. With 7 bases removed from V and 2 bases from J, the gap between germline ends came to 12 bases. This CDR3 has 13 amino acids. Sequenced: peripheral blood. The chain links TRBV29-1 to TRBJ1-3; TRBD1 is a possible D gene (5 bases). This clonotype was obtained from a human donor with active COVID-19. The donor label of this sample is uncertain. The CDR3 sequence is CSAVTVAGNTIYF. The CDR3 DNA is TGCAGCGCCGTGACAGTCGCTGGAAACACCATATATTTT.